This entry lists 29 T cell receptor beta chains sequenced from one sample in a study of cytomegalovirus exposure and HLA in healthy donors. The PCR made use of 60 Vbeta and 13 Jbeta primers. Produced via immunoSEQ multiplex PCR; TCRdb's table is partial and in-frame only. This table holds 150,000 to 200,000 clones, roughly 85% found once. Specimen: PBMCs. All receptors come from a middle-aged woman in good health and CMV-seronegative.

The J gene is TRBJ2-3, the V gene TRBV27; maybe TRBD2 (6 bases). Trimming removed 6 bases from V and 0 bases from J, with 10 bases in between. This CDR3 region has 14 residues. Germline V gene sequence: CDR1 MNHEY, CDR2 SMNVEV (reference sequence). DNA for the CDR3: TGTGCCAGCAGACTACTAGCTAGCACAGATACGCAGTATTTT. Translated: CASRLLASTDTQYF.

This clone was seen only once. The CDR3 nucleotides are TGTGCCAGCAGTTTAAGCAGGGGGCGATTCTCTCACGAGCAGTACTTC. Its translation: CASSLSRGRFSHEQYF. The chain employs TRBV27 and TRBJ2-7; 8 bases are a match to TRBD1. Germline V gene lookup returns CDR1 MNHEY and CDR2 SMNVEV (reference sequence). The J segment lost 5 bases and the V segment lost 2 bases, leaving 11 bases of the junction unmatched. The CDR3 length is 16 residues.

This chain joins TRBV19 and TRBJ1-2, with D hard to call. Germline assignment: CDR1 LNHDA and CDR2 SQIVND (reference sequence). The CDR3 loop spans 13 amino acids. V was pared by 3 bases and J by 7 bases, with 12 bases between. CDR3 residues: CASSIPAGSGYTF. In DNA form, the CDR3 reads TGTGCCAGTAGTATCCCCGCCGGGAGTGGCTACACCTTC.

This chain connects TRBV13 to TRBJ2-5; TRBD2 matches at 16 bases. This CDR3 has 16 amino acids. The ends lost 5 bases at V and 2 bases at J; junction bases unmatched: 2. CDR1 is PRHDT and CDR2 is FYEKMQ in the germline V gene (reference sequence). The CDR3 DNA reads as TGTGCCAGCAGCCCGGGACTAGCGGGAGGGCAAGAGACCCAGTACTTC. It specifies CASSPGLAGGQETQYF.

There are a few counts of this clone. The J gene is TRBJ1-1, the V gene TRBV13; D is possibly TRBD1 (5 bases). Germline V gene data show CDR1 as PRHDT and CDR2 as FYEKMQ (reference sequence). The CDR3 runs 16 residues. The ends were cut back, 5 bases at V and 3 bases at J, with 19 bases in the middle. CDR3 region: CASSALWGEEDTEAFF. For the CDR3, the DNA is TGTGCCAGCAGCGCCTTGTGGGGGGAGGAAGACACTGAAGCTTTCTTT.

The chain links TRBV28 to TRBJ2-5; weak D call: TRBD1 (6 bases). Gene TRBJ2-7 matches the end of the DNA better, so the J call may be wrong. The CDR3 contains 15 residues. Germline lookup yields CDR1 MDHEN and CDR2 SYDVKM. This CDR3 reads CASSFTGTPIYEQYF. DNA of the CDR3: TGTGCCAGCAGTTTTACCGGGACACCTATATACGAGCAGTACTTC.

This clone was recorded a few times. The rearrangement joins TRBV6-1 to TRBJ1-6; 7 positions match TRBD1. CDR3 length equals 15 residues. Per the germline V gene, CDR1 is MNHNS and CDR2 is SASEGT. The junction had 9 bases not matched to a gene; V was cut back by 3 bases and J by 10 bases. CDR3 in DNA: TGTGCCAGCAGTGACAGGGGGACTCGGGACTCACCCCTCCACTTT. Residues: CASSDRGTRDSPLHF.

The chain employs TRBV5-1 and TRBJ2-7; tentatively, D is TRBD1 (6 bases). Deletions cut 0 bases from V and 2 bases from J, with 9 bases between. The CDR3 spans 14 residues. The germline V gene encodes CDR1 SGHRS and CDR2 YFSETQ. CDR3 bases: TGCGCCAGCAGCTTGGTCAGGGGCACCTACGAGCAGTACTTC. Translating gives CASSLVRGTYEQYF.

This chain links TRBV18 with TRBJ2-7; possible D gene TRBD1, 6 bases. The CDR3 is 16 residues long. The germline V gene has CDR1 KGHSH and CDR2 LQKENI. Trimming cost V 4 bases and J 0 bases, with 16 bases left between them. The CDR3 region is CASSRGNGTNSYEQYF. For the CDR3, the DNA is TGTGCCAGCTCACGAGGAAACGGGACAAACTCCTACGAGCAGTACTTC.

The chain joins TRBV5-1 to TRBJ2-5; 13 bases are a match to TRBD2. Germline CDR1 is SGHRS and CDR2 is YFSETQ. V was pared by 4 bases and J by 4 bases, with 13 bases of the junction left unmatched. The CDR3 totals 18 residues. CDR3 region: CASSRSGTSGISGETQYF. In nucleotides, the CDR3 is TGCGCCAGCAGCCGATCAGGGACTAGCGGGATATCCGGAGAGACCCAGTACTTC.

V usage is TRBV30 and J usage is TRBJ2-6; D not resolved. Germline CDR1 reads GTSNPN; CDR2 reads SVGIG (reference sequence). V gave up 8 bases and J gave up 2 bases, with 25 bases separating them. This CDR3 is built from 18 residues. The CDR3 protein is CAVMQQVPKRTGANVLTF. CDR3 DNA sequence: TGTGCCGTAATGCAGCAAGTGCCTAAGAGGACTGGGGCCAACGTCCTGACTTTC.

This chain uses TRBV30 with TRBJ1-2, with 11 positions matching TRBD1. This CDR3 region has 16 residues. Germline V lookup: CDR1 GTSNPN, CDR2 SVGIG (reference sequence). V trimming: 5 bases; J trimming: 2 bases; junction bases outside the gene matches: 10. The CDR3 coding sequence is TGTGCCTGGGCCCCCTTGGGACAGGGGGAGAACTATGGCTACACCTTC. Translation: CAWAPLGQGENYGYTF.

This sequence joins TRBV9 and TRBJ2-7, with TRBD2 identical over 7 bases. V lost 0 bases, J lost 2 bases, and 2 bases stayed unmatched. From germline, CDR1 is SGDLS and CDR2 YYNGEE. This CDR3 is 14 amino acids long. CDR3 residues: CASSVGGGAYEQYF. The CDR3 region has the DNA TGTGCCAGCAGCGTAGGGGGAGGGGCCTACGAGCAGTACTTC.

The rearrangement links TRBV5-1 to TRBJ2-7; 8 bases agree with TRBD2. The CDR3 spans 17 residues. Germline-derived CDR1 and CDR2 are SGHRS and YFSETQ. After removal of 2 bases from V and 3 bases from J, the junction contained 13 bases not matched to a gene. The CDR3 is CASSFWASGRAFYEQYF. DNA of the CDR3: TGCGCCAGCAGCTTCTGGGCGTCCGGGAGGGCCTTCTACGAGCAGTACTTC.

The chain joins TRBV19 to TRBJ2-1; 7 nucleotides line up with TRBD1. The CDR3 spans 14 residues. J was trimmed by 4 bases and V by 6 bases; bases with no gene match: 6. CDR1 LNHDA and CDR2 SQIVND come from the germline V gene (reference sequence). CDR3 sequence (DNA): TGTGCCAGTAGCTGGGGACAGATGTACAATGAGCAGTTCTTC. Its protein product is CASSWGQMYNEQFF.

This chain links TRBV15 with TRBJ2-7, with a possible D match to TRBD1 (6 bases). Germline CDR1 and CDR2: LNHNV and YYDKDF (reference sequence). This CDR3 has 13 residues. Trimming took off 9 bases at V and 8 bases at J, with 20 bases between the two ends. CDR3 sequence (DNA): TGTGCCACAGGACAGATTGATGCCTGCCAGCAGTACTTC. Translated, it gives CATGQIDACQQYF.

The chain has TRBV18 and TRBJ1-2; a weak D match, TRBD1 (5 bases). The CDR3 spans 15 residues. Trimming shortened V by 7 bases and J by 6 bases, and 21 bases separated the two germline ends. CDR1 is KGHSH, CDR2 LQKENI, per germline. DNA of the CDR3: TGTGCCAGCTTCACCCGAGGCGGGGACGGGGATGGCTACACCTTC. This gives the protein CASFTRGGDGDGYTF.

This clone was picked up a small number of times. The chain carries TRBV7-2 and TRBJ1-5; tentatively, D is TRBD1 (5 bases). Trimming took 5 bases from V and 0 from J, leaving 11 bases between them. Germline lookup yields CDR1 SGHTA and CDR2 FQGNSA. The length of the CDR3 is 15 residues. CDR3 DNA sequence: TGTGCCAGCAGCCAGTACAGGAATAGCAATCAGCCCCAGCATTTT. This encodes CASSQYRNSNQPQHF.

This rearrangement joins TRBV6-1 to TRBJ2-6, with a tentative D call TRBD1 (5 bases). The CDR3 runs to 15 residues. V lost 9 bases, J lost 0 bases, and 12 bases lay in between. CDR1 MNHNS and CDR2 SASEGT come from the germline V gene. In nucleotides, the CDR3 is TGTGCCAGTTTCAGGGCGAGCTCTGGGGCCAACGTCCTGACTTTC. It codes for CASFRASSGANVLTF.

The chain joins TRBV30 to TRBJ2-1, with a possible D match to TRBD1 (6 bases). The length of the CDR3 is 17 residues. CDR1 and CDR2 from the germline V gene are GTSNPN and SVGIG (reference sequence). V gave up 0 bases and J gave up 4 bases, with 19 bases separating them. CDR3 sequence: CAWSVRTRQGLYNEQFF. The CDR3 DNA is TGTGCCTGGAGTGTACGAACCAGGCAGGGGTTGTACAATGAGCAGTTCTTC. Complete variable domain (other parts from reference TRBV30 and TRBJ2-1): SQTIHQWPATLVQPVGSPLSLECTVEGTSNPNLYWYRQAAGRGLQLLFYSVGIGQISSEVPQNLSASRPQDRQFILSSKKLLLSDSGFYLCAWSVRTRQGLYNEQFFGPGTRLTVL.

The chain links TRBV19 to TRBJ2-6; D gene unclear. V shed 0 bases and J shed 0 bases, with 18 bases lying between them. Germline V gene data show CDR1 as LNHDA and CDR2 as SQIVND (reference sequence). This CDR3 is built from 20 residues. The CDR3 bases are TGTGCCAGTAGTATAGAGGGTAGTCCTAGACCGTTCTCTGGGGCCAACGTCCTGACTTTC. Translated: CASSIEGSPRPFSGANVLTF.

The CDR3 protein is CSVPGTGVLEQYF. Here the CDR3 DNA reads TGCAGCGTGCCCGGGACAGGGGTCCTCGAGCAGTACTTC. The chain is built from TRBV29-1 and TRBJ2-5; 10 bases align to TRBD1. The closer fit of TRBJ2-7 to the DNA end suggests the J call may be wrong. CDR3 length: 13 residues. Germline V gene data show CDR1 as SQVTM and CDR2 as ANQGSEA.

This clone was picked up one time. The chain couples TRBV10-3 to TRBJ2-1; 11 nucleotides match TRBD1. This CDR3 contains 15 residues. Germline CDR1 and CDR2: ENHRY and SYGVKD. Germline trimming cut 8 bases from V and 6 bases from J; bases unmatched to any gene: 9. CDR3 loop: CAIAAGTGGPNEQFF. CDR3 bases: TGTGCCATCGCTGCCGGGACAGGGGGGCCCAATGAGCAGTTCTTC.

This clone was recorded once. The chain employs TRBV4-1 and TRBJ1-5; D is unresolved. Germline V lookup: CDR1 MGHRA, CDR2 YSYEKL. The CDR3 extends over 15 amino acids. V was clipped by 0 bases and J by 4 bases, with 10 bases between them. The DNA for the CDR3 is TGCGCCAGCAGCCAAGAACCGGCCAGGAATCAGCCCCAGCATTTT. This sequence encodes CASSQEPARNQPQHF.

The chain recombines TRBV5-1 with TRBJ2-5; tentatively, D is TRBD1 (6 bases). This CDR3 spans 14 amino acids. V lost 0 bases, J lost 4 bases, and 10 bases lay in between. Germline V gives CDR1 SGHRS, CDR2 YFSETQ. CDR3 sequence (DNA): TGCGCCAGCAGCTTGGTTACAGGGACAGAGACCCAGTACTTC. Amino acid sequence: CASSLVTGTETQYF.

This clone has only one observation. V is TRBV6-1 and J is TRBJ1-2; the match to TRBD1 covers 7 bases. Germline CDR1 is MNHNS and CDR2 is SASEGT. J gave up 6 bases and V 3 bases, and 7 bases lay outside the gene matches. The CDR3 contains 14 residues. CDR3 in DNA: TGTGCCAGCAGTGATAGTCAGGGGGTGAATGGCTACACCTTC. Protein product: CASSDSQGVNGYTF.

This chain connects TRBV4-1 to TRBJ2-1; no firm D call. V lost 5 bases and J lost 3, with 14 bases in between. Germline V gene data show CDR1 as MGHRA and CDR2 as YSYEKL. The CDR3 length is 15 residues. The CDR3 DNA follows: TGCGCCAGCAGCAAACCCCAGTCCAACTACAATGAGCAGTTCTTC. Translation: CASSKPQSNYNEQFF.

The J gene is TRBJ2-1, the V gene TRBV10-3; weak D call: TRBD2 (6 bases). Between the trimmed V and J ends, which lost 8 bases and 5 bases, there was a span of 10 bases. Germline CDR1 ENHRY, CDR2 SYGVKD. This CDR3 is built from 12 residues. The CDR3: CAIRTIHNEQFF. DNA for the CDR3: TGTGCCATCCGGACTATACACAATGAGCAGTTCTTC.

This chain uses TRBV29-1 with TRBJ2-4, with D perhaps matching TRBD2 (5 bases). CDR3 size: 11 residues. Germline V gene sequence: CDR1 SQVTM, CDR2 ANQGSEA. V was shortened by 4 bases and J by 5 bases, with 6 bases between the two germline ends. The CDR3 DNA reads TGCAGCGTTGGGACTGAAAACATTCAGTACTTC. This codes for CSVGTENIQYF.